This record looks at one T cell receptor (beta chain) sequence and its context. The V gene's germline CDR1 is KGHDR and CDR2 SFDVKD. CDR3 length equals 14 residues. Trimming cost V 9 bases and J 8 bases, with 20 bases left between them. This specimen comes from a study of blood T cell repertoires in COVID-19. As for the study in general: Specimens from acute and convalescent COVID-19 originated in the United States, Italy and Spain. PBMCs, B-cell-depleted T cells, or T cells provided the cDNA or gDNA that made up the material.

In the study's own analysis: How many nucleated cells were present was estimated from reference gene primer amplification. Data came from immunoSEQ multiplex PCR; TCRdb stores just in-frame clones and leaves some out. Clonal size and the V and J genes are those of that table, whereas D and trimming came from the DNA. Of 150,000 to 200,000 clones in the sample, about 90% were seen once. The V gene is TRBV24-1, the J gene TRBJ2-3; D may be TRBD1 (6 bases). The specimen sequenced was peripheral blood. The TCR sequence derives from an older woman with COVID-19, enrolled during active disease. The CDR3 protein is CATSRAGEKGTQYF. In nucleotides, the CDR3 is TGTGCCACCTCGAGGGCAGGGGAAAAGGGTACGCAGTATTTT.